Following are 9 T cell receptor beta chains from one sample sequenced in a study of T cell repertoires in cytomegalovirus infection. TCRdb redid the calling of the reads with MiXCR, one entry per CDR3 protein. The sample carries more than 650,000 distinct CDR3 sequences, less than 40% recorded once. Sequencing input: PBMCs. These receptors were obtained from a human donor in good health (CMV status not recorded). Some clones in this sample may be carry-over from other donors' samples.

The V call is TRBV6-1, the J call TRBJ1-5, with TRBD1 as a possible D gene (6 bases). Trimming removed 2 bases at V and 7 bases at J, with 18 bases between. There are 16 residues in the CDR3. In germline, CDR1 is MNHNS, CDR2 SASEGT. CDR3 sequence (DNA): TGTGCCAGCAGTGAATCCGGGGGGGGGCGGGCGCAGCCCCAGCATTTT. It codes for CASSESGGGRAQPQHF.

This clonotype was found once. The CDR3 DNA sequence: TGTGCCAGCAGTTATCTTGGTGGAGGAGTTGAAGCTTTCTTT. As protein: CASSYLGGGVEAFF. The V and J genes are TRBV6-2 or TRBV6-3 and TRBJ1-1; D uncertain. The CDR3 loop spans 14 amino acids. The germline V and J ends were trimmed by 3 bases and 7 bases, with 15 bases remaining between them. Germline V gives CDR1 MNHEY, CDR2 SVGEGT.

This clonotype was seen ten or more times. V usage is TRBV7-4 and J usage is TRBJ1-1, with TRBD1 matching 9 bases. The CDR3 runs 18 residues. J gave up 1 base and V 3 bases, and 12 bases lay outside the gene matches. Germline V gives CDR1 SGHVT, CDR2 SQSDAQ. Here the CDR3 DNA reads TGTGCCAGCAGCTTGGGGCCGGGACAGGGACAGGAGAACACTGAAGCTTTCTTT. Its protein product is CASSLGPGQGQENTEAFF.

The chain couples TRBV19 to TRBJ2-3; D is tentatively TRBD1 or TRBD2 (5 bases each). V was trimmed by 6 bases and J by 1 base, leaving 14 bases between them. The CDR3 covers 15 residues. CDR1 is LNHDA and CDR2 is SQIVND in the germline V gene (reference sequence). The CDR3: CASRGWGSGTDTQYF. The CDR3 nucleotides are TGTGCCAGTAGGGGGTGGGGGTCGGGCACAGATACGCAGTATTTT. Using reference TRBV19 and TRBJ2-3 for the parts outside the CDR3, the full variable domain is DGGITQSPKYLFRKEGQNVTLSCEQNLNHDAMYWYRQDPGQGLRLIYYSQIVNDFQKGDIAEGYSVSREKKESFPLTVTSAQKNPTAFYLCASRGWGSGTDTQYFGPGTRLTVL.

This chain connects TRBV12-3 or TRBV12-4 to TRBJ1-2; D might be TRBD1 (5 bases). The CDR3 runs 15 residues. V was cut by 8 bases and J by 3 bases, with 19 bases left in between. The CDR3 DNA reads as TGTGCCAGCTCCCGCCAGGGCAGTGGGTACTATGGCTACACCTTC. Protein: CASSRQGSGYYGYTF.

This clonotype was found many times. The V gene is TRBV28, the J gene TRBJ2-1, with no clear D. Per the germline V gene, CDR1 is MDHEN and CDR2 is SYDVKM. The CDR3 contains 12 residues. Between the trimmed V and J ends, which lost 3 bases and 12 bases, there was a span of 12 bases. The CDR3 protein is CASSFQASSQFF. The DNA for the CDR3 is TGTGCCAGCAGTTTTCAGGCCTCGTCGCAGTTCTTC.

This clonotype was picked up many times. This chain joins TRBV7-8 and TRBJ2-1, with D hard to call. Trimming stripped 1 base from V and 5 bases from J, with 6 bases between. This CDR3 contains 13 residues. CDR1 is SGHVS, CDR2 FQNEAQ, per germline. In DNA form, the CDR3 reads TGTGCCAGCAGCTTAGGCAGCCACAATGAGCAGTTCTTC. Its protein product is CASSLGSHNEQFF.

This chain links TRBV7-2 with TRBJ2-5; TRBD1 might be the D (6 bases). The V and J ends lost 7 bases and 3 bases respectively, with 12 bases between them. The CDR3 length is 13 residues. The germline CDR1 and CDR2 sequences are SGHTA and FQGNSA. CDR3 amino acids: CASTLYREETQYF. CDR3 coding DNA: TGTGCCAGCACCCTATACAGGGAAGAGACCCAGTACTTC.

This clonotype appeared a few times. The rearrangement uses TRBV28 and TRBJ2-1, with TRBD2 as a possible D gene (6 bases). Trimming took 5 bases from V and 15 from J, leaving 26 bases between them. Germline assignment: CDR1 MDHEN and CDR2 SYDVKM. CDR3 size: 15 residues. The CDR3 nucleotides are TGTGCCAGCAGTACCATTGACCGGAGGGCCTATGGTCGGTTCTTC. Amino acids: CASSTIDRRAYGRFF.